Following are 6 T cell receptor beta chains from one sample sequenced in a study of human T cells and chemical hapten exposure. TCRdb analysed the RACE reads with MiXCR anew, one entry per CDR3 protein. In the table there are approximately 85,000 distinct CDR3 sequences, roughly 10% of which are singletons. Time point here: patch test 2, 6 weeks after DPC sensitization. Treatment described: therapeutic diphenylcyclopropenone sensitization with weekly scalp DPC. This specimen consisted of whole blood, obtained in connection with sensitization to the hapten diphenylcyclopropenone (DPC). These receptors originate from a woman aged 25-40 years with alopecia areata. Some clones in this sample may be carry-over from other donors' samples.

In its sample, this clonotype was seen many times. Germline and junction disagree at one end, which may indicate a read error. This sequence joins TRBV7-9 and TRBJ2-4; TRBD1 aligns across 7 bases. CDR1 is SEHNR and CDR2 is FQNEAQ in the germline V gene (reference sequence). CDR3 length: 17 amino acids. The CDR3 bases are TGTGCCAGCAGCCGAACACAGGGGTCCCTAGCCGAAAACATTCAGTACTTC. It codes for CASSRTQGSLAENIQYF.

This rearrangement joins TRBV30 to TRBJ1-6; D remains ambiguous. The CDR3 covers 15 residues. The germline V gene encodes CDR1 GTSNPN and CDR2 SVGIG (reference sequence). The V and J ends lost 0 bases and 9 bases respectively, with 15 bases between them. The CDR3 DNA reads TGTGCCTGGAGTGTAACCCCACCGTCCGGTTCACCCCTCCACTTT. It codes for CAWSVTPPSGSPLHF.

This clonotype was recorded many times. The rearrangement joins TRBV6-2 or TRBV6-3 to TRBJ2-1, with D uncertain. Trimming left V 6 bases short and J 0 bases short, with 6 bases between. This CDR3 region has 13 residues. From germline, CDR1 is MNHEY and CDR2 SVGEGT. DNA for the CDR3: TGTGCCAGCAGGCCCAGCTCCTACAATGAGCAGTTCTTC. Amino acid sequence: CASRPSSYNEQFF.

This clonotype has a handful of counts. The V call is TRBV28, the J call TRBJ2-7, with TRBD1 matching over 7 bases. The germline gives CDR1 MDHEN, CDR2 SYDVKM. J gave up 3 bases and V 4 bases, and 6 bases lay outside the gene matches. This CDR3 spans 14 amino acids. CDR3 sequence: CASSWVGGIYEQYF. In DNA, the CDR3 is TGTGCCAGCAGTTGGGTAGGGGGCATCTACGAGCAGTACTTC. Complete variable domain (other parts from reference TRBV28 and TRBJ2-7): DVKVTQSSRYLVKRTGEKVFLECVQDMDHENMFWYRQDPGLGLRLIYFSYDVKMKEKGDIPEGYSVSREKKERFSLILESASTNQTSMYLCASSWVGGIYEQYFGPGTRLTVT.

There are many counts of this clonotype. The chain has TRBV7-8 and TRBJ2-7; 8 bases match TRBD1. There are 16 residues in the CDR3. With V trimmed by 2 bases and J by 4 bases, 10 bases remained unmatched. CDR1 and CDR2 from the germline V gene are SGHVS and FQNEAQ. The CDR3 DNA sequence: TGTGCCAGCAGCTTAAGGCCAGGGGGCCCAGGTTACGAGCAGTACTTC. Its translation is CASSLRPGGPGYEQYF. The variable domain in full, completed from reference TRBV7-8 and TRBJ2-7, reads GAGVSQSPRYKVAKRGQDVALRCDPISGHVSLFWYQQALGQGPEFLTYFQNEAQLDKSGLPSDRFFAERPEGSVSTLKIQRTQQEDSAVYLCASSLRPGGPGYEQYFGPGTRLTVT.

This clonotype came up many times. V is TRBV10-3 and J is TRBJ1-1, with D maybe TRBD1 (6 bases). There are 14 residues in the CDR3. V shed 7 bases and J shed 2 bases, with 14 bases lying between them. Germline values: CDR1 ENHRY, CDR2 SYGVKD. CDR3 sequence reads: CAITQQGANTEAFF. The CDR3 region has the DNA TGTGCCATCACCCAACAGGGAGCTAACACTGAAGCTTTCTTT.